Sequencing of this TCR beta chain was carried out in a study of blood T cell repertoires in COVID-19. The method was immunoSEQ multiplex PCR; TCRdb's version includes in-frame clones alone and lacks a portion of them. The table has 110,000 or so clones, 70% to 90% seen once; the top ten hold about 3%. The CDR3 spans 15 residues. CDR1 and CDR2 (germline): SGHTA, FQGTGA. V gave up 0 bases and J gave up 7 bases; unmatched junction bases: 5. The chain carries TRBV7-3 and TRBJ2-1, with TRBD1 matching over 8 bases. The sequence derives from a man aged 40-50 years with acute or convalescent COVID-19. Sequenced material: peripheral blood. DNA for the CDR3: TGTGCCAGCAGCTTAACTAACTACAGGGGGAATGAGCAGTTCTTC. Translation gives CASSLTNYRGNEQFF.